This T cell receptor beta chain was identified in a study of blood T cell repertoires in COVID-19. The table came from immunoSEQ multiplex PCR; TCRdb's copy has only in-frame clones and leaves some out. The sample carries some 240,000 clones, 80% to 95% recorded once. The CDR3 sequence is 16 residues long. CDR1 and CDR2 from the germline V gene are SGHRS and YFSETQ. V lost 2 bases to trimming and J lost 7 bases, with 18 bases between them. This clonotype originated in a man aged 55 to 70 with COVID-19, enrolled during active disease. The rearrangement links TRBV5-1 to TRBJ1-4, with a possible D match to TRBD1 (6 bases). Sequencing input: peripheral blood. This chain's CDR3 is CASSLTRSGVSEKLFF. Here the CDR3 DNA reads TGCGCCAGCAGCTTAACTCGGTCAGGGGTTAGTGAAAAACTGTTTTTT.